The clone carrying this T cell receptor (beta chain) was recorded a few times. The target antigen is unknown. The data were taken from a study of cytomegalovirus exposure and HLA in healthy donors. Broader study findings: For most subjects, TCR beta sequences were reported to predict HLA-A and HLA-B alleles with accuracy.

Primers for the PCR totalled 60 Vbeta and 13 Jbeta. Clones were sequenced by immunoSEQ multiplex PCR, and TCRdb holds only the in-frame ones, with some missing. Of around 120,000 clones listed, 15% are singletons. The receptor was derived from a woman aged 18-29 years in good health and CMV-seronegative. Material: PBMCs.

This chain's CDR3 is CASSYAGSTQYF. In DNA, the CDR3 is TGTGCCAGCAGTTACGCGGGAAGTACGCAGTATTTT. The chain couples TRBV6-5 to TRBJ2-3; maybe TRBD2 (6 bases). The germline V and J ends were trimmed by 2 bases and 8 bases, with 8 bases remaining between them. CDR3 length: 12 amino acids. Germline V CDR1 and CDR2: MNHEY, SVGAGI.